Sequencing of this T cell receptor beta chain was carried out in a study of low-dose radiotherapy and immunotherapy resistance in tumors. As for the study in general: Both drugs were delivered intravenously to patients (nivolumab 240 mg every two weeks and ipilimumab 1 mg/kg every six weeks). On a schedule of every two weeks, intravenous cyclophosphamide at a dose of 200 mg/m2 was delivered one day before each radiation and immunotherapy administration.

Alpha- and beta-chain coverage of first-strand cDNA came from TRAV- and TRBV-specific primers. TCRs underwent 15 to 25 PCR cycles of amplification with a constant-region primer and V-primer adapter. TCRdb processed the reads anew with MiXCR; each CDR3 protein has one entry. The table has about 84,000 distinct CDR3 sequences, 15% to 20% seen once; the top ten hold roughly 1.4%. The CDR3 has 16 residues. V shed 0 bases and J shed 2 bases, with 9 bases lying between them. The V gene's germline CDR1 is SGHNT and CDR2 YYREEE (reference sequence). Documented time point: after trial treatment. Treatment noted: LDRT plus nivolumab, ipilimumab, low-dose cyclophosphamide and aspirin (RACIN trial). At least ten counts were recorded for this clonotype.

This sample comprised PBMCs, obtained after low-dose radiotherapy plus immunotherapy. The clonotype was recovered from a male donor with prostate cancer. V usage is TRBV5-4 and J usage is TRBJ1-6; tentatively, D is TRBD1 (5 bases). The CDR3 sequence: CASSLAGLAYNSPLHF. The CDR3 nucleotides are TGTGCCAGCAGCTTGGCGGGGCTTGCCTATAATTCACCCCTCCACTTT.